The rows below give T cell receptor beta chains drawn from one sample of a study of blood T cell repertoires in COVID-19. The table came from immunoSEQ multiplex PCR; TCRdb's copy has only in-frame clones and leaves some out. Of around 210,000 clones listed, 85% are singletons. Sequencing used peripheral blood. The receptors derive from a man aged 50 to 59 with COVID-19, enrolled during active disease. CDR3s include the opening cysteine and the closing phenylalanine or tryptophan. A D gene is named only where the DNA matches it firmly.

d_call	v_call	j_call	cdr3_nt	cdr3_aa
-	TRBV4-1	TRBJ2-3	TGCGCCAGCAGCCCGAATGGGCAGCAGCAGTATTTT	CASSPNGQQQYF
TRBD1	TRBV11-3	TRBJ2-3	TGTGCCAGCAGCTTGGGACAGGGCACAGATACGCAGTATTTT	CASSLGQGTDTQYF
TRBD1	TRBV9	TRBJ2-7	TGTGCCAGCAGCGCCCCGGGACAGGGGGCATGGGAGCAGTACTTC	CASSAPGQGAWEQYF
-	TRBV6-5	TRBJ1-4	TGTGCCAGCAGTTACGTCGGGTCCGAAAAACTGTTTTTT	CASSYVGSEKLFF
TRBD2	TRBV7-9	TRBJ2-7	TGTGCCAGCAGCCCGGGACTAGCGGTCCACGAGCAGTACTTC	CASSPGLAVHEQYF
-	TRBV11-2	TRBJ2-2	TGTGCCAGCAGCCGAATAAGAACAGGCCCCCGAGGCACCGGGGAGCTGTTTTTT	CASSRIRTGPRGTGELFF
-	TRBV4-2	TRBJ2-5	TGTGCCAGCAGCCAAGACCAGGGTAGGCAAGAGACCCAGTACTTC	CASSQDQGRQETQYF
TRBD1	TRBV6-1	TRBJ1-5	TGTGCCAGCAGTGAAGCCTCACAGGGGGCTTGGCAGCCCCAGCATTTT	CASSEASQGAWQPQHF
-	TRBV15	TRBJ1-6	TGTGCCACCAGCCCAGGGATAGGTAATTCACCCCTCCACTTT	CATSPGIGNSPLHF
-	TRBV27	TRBJ1-1	TGTGCCAGCAGTACGATCGACAGGACTGAAGCTTTCTTT	CASSTIDRTEAFF
-	TRBV20-1	TRBJ2-6	TGCAGTGCTAGTGGTAGCTCTGGGGCCAACGTCCTGACTTTC	CSASGSSGANVLTF
TRBD2	TRBV19	TRBJ2-3	TGTGCCAGTAGTATAGGAGGAGCGGGGGGCACAGATACGCAGTATTTT	CASSIGGAGGTDTQYF
-	TRBV7-2	TRBJ2-5	TGTGCCAGCGGCACAAAGGAGTTCCAAGAGACCCAGTACTTC	CASGTKEFQETQYF
-	TRBV27	TRBJ2-2	TGTGCCAGCAGTTTATTGCCCGGGGATGAACGGCGCGGGGAGCTGTTTTTT	CASSLLPGDERRGELFF
-	TRBV11-2	TRBJ2-5	TGTGCCAGCAGCCTAGGGGGGGAGAGGTCGGAGACCCAGTACTTC	CASSLGGERSETQYF
TRBD1	TRBV6-5	TRBJ2-7	TGTGCCAGCAGCCGACAGGGCTACGAGCAGTACTTC	CASSRQGYEQYF
TRBD1	TRBV15	TRBJ1-6	TGTGCCACCAGCAGGGGAGGACAGGGGCGAACCTATAATTCACCCCTCCACTTT	CATSRGGQGRTYNSPLHF
TRBD1	TRBV7-2	TRBJ2-7	TGTGCCAGCAGCTTAGAAGGGGGCCCAAGCGACGAGCAGTACTTC	CASSLEGGPSDEQYF